This T cell receptor (beta chain) comes out of a study of blood T cell repertoires in COVID-19. Whole-study context: Both acute and convalescent COVID-19 samples were obtained from the United States, Italy and Spain. The cDNA or gDNA used as material had been derived from T cells, B-cell-depleted T cells, or PBMCs.

The CDR3 is made up of 15 amino acids. Germline CDR1 and CDR2: LGHDT and YNNKEL (reference sequence). V was clipped by 4 bases and J by 4 bases, with 16 bases between them. Participant-given clinical history determined each cohort assignment. In Cohort 3, a recovered donor had either two negative PCRs, clearance, or symptom resolution. Using immunoSEQ multiplex PCR, the repertoire was profiled, and TCRdb retains in-frame clones only, with some absent. The sample has 250,000 to 300,000 clones, 75% to 90% seen once. This sequence was found in a woman aged 45 to 65 who had recovered from COVID-19. Sample: PBMCs or T cells enriched from blood (not recorded which). V and J are TRBV3-1 (or the pseudogene TRBV3-2) and TRBJ1-1; D uncertain. DNA for the CDR3: TGTGCCAGCAGCCCTTGGGGAGGGAAGGGCACTGAAGCTTTCTTT. Translation: CASSPWGGKGTEAFF.